The clone carrying this T cell receptor beta chain was found many times. Its antigen is undetermined. The sample originates from a study of CD8 T cells in ankylosing spondylitis. Study-wide findings and caveats: Significant enrichment of disease-linked clones was reportedly seen in matched ankylosing spondylitis synovial fluid. Before this, some motif variants had been reported in reactive arthritis synovial fluid and blood.

TCRdb passed the 5' RACE reads through MiXCR, listing each CDR3 protein once. Seen here are approximately 220,000 distinct CDR3 sequences, roughly 25% observed once, and the top ten hold roughly 6.7%. Looked up from germline, CDR1 is ENHRY and CDR2 is SYGVKD. The CDR3 totals 14 residues. Unmatched junction bases numbered 4, after V lost 6 bases and J lost 2 bases. The receptor comes from a male donor with ankylosing spondylitis or in good health (not recorded which). The chain recombines TRBV10-3 with TRBJ1-2; TRBD1 matches at 9 bases. Material for sequencing was blood, either unsorted or a sorted T cell fraction (not recorded which). Here the CDR3 reads CAIRTGTGNYGYTF. The CDR3 bases are TGTGCCATCAGGACCGGGACAGGGAACTATGGCTACACCTTC.